Listed below are T cell receptor beta chains from one sample, sequenced in a study of beta chain features in type 1 diabetes. Data came from immunoSEQ multiplex PCR; TCRdb stores just in-frame clones and leaves some out. Seen here are 250,000 to 300,000 clones, about 7.8% observed once, and the top ten hold 1%. Specimen: central memory CD4+ T cells from blood. These receptors came from a woman between 18 and 30 years old in good health. CDR3s include the opening cysteine and the closing phenylalanine or tryptophan. Each record gives: CDR3 DNA, CDR3 protein, clone size, J gene, D gene, CDR3 length, V gene. D genes are given only for firm matches. Only some rows state a clone size, as once, few, many or a class for expanded clones.

DNA: TGCGCCAGCAGCCATAGGACTAGCGGGGGATCGGATACGCAGTATTTT
CDR3: CASSHRTSGGSDTQYF
size: .
J: TRBJ2-3
D: TRBD2
length: 16
V: TRBV4-1

DNA: TGCGCCAGCAGCTACGGACTAGCGGGAGGGCAAGGGGAGACCCAGTACTTC
CDR3: CASSYGLAGGQGETQYF
size: few
J: TRBJ2-5
D: TRBD2
length: 17
V: TRBV5-1

DNA: TGTGCCAGCAGCCAAGACGGAGTACTTTCTGAAGCTTTCTTT
CDR3: CASSQDGVLSEAFF
size: few
J: TRBJ1-1
D: .
length: 14
V: TRBV14

DNA: TGTGCCAGCAGTTCCGCACAGGATAGCACAGATACGCAGTATTTT
CDR3: CASSSAQDSTDTQYF
size: few
J: TRBJ2-3
D: .
length: 15
V: TRBV5-4

DNA: TGTGCCAGCAGTTATAGGGGGTGGCAAGAGACCCAGTACTTC
CDR3: CASSYRGWQETQYF
size: .
J: TRBJ2-5
D: .
length: 14
V: TRBV6-5

DNA: TGTGCCAGCAGCCTAACAGGGAACGGCAAAAACATTCAGTACTTC
CDR3: CASSLTGNGKNIQYF
size: .
J: TRBJ2-4
D: .
length: 15
V: TRBV28

DNA: TGCGCCAGTAACAGGGGGCCCGGGAACACTGAAGCTTTCTTT
CDR3: CASNRGPGNTEAFF
size: .
J: TRBJ1-1
D: TRBD1
length: 14
V: TRBV5-1

DNA: TGTGCCTGGAGTGATTCCCGTAAGGGGGCGTACTACAATGAGCAGTTCTTC
CDR3: CAWSDSRKGAYYNEQFF
size: .
J: TRBJ2-1
D: TRBD1
length: 17
V: TRBV30

DNA: TGTGCCAGCAGCGCCTCCACTAGCAACCAAGAGACCCAGTACTTC
CDR3: CASSASTSNQETQYF
size: few
J: TRBJ2-5
D: .
length: 15
V: TRBV9

DNA: TGTGCCAGCAGCCTGACAGGGACGAACACCGGGGAGCTGTTTTTT
CDR3: CASSLTGTNTGELFF
size: few
J: TRBJ2-2
D: TRBD1
length: 15
V: TRBV7-6

DNA: TGTGCCACCAGCAGGAGATACACAGGGGGTTCGGATGAGCAGTTCTTC
CDR3: CATSRRYTGGSDEQFF
size: few
J: TRBJ2-1
D: TRBD1
length: 16
V: TRBV15

DNA: TGCAGTGCTAGTGAGGGGAACATTCAGTACTTC
CDR3: CSASEGNIQYF
size: .
J: TRBJ2-4
D: .
length: 11
V: TRBV20-1

DNA: TGTGCCTGGGAAAAGTTCGCTGAAGCTTTCTTT
CDR3: CAWEKFAEAFF
size: .
J: TRBJ1-1
D: .
length: 11
V: TRBV30

DNA: TGTGCCAGCAGCCAAAGGAGGGGGAACACTGAAGCTTTCTTT
CDR3: CASSQRRGNTEAFF
size: many
J: TRBJ1-1
D: .
length: 14
V: TRBV14

DNA: TGTGCCAGCAGCCCCGGGATGCAGGACGGAGATACGCAGTATTTT
CDR3: CASSPGMQDGDTQYF
size: few
J: TRBJ2-3
D: .
length: 15
V: TRBV7-2

DNA: TGTGCCAGCAGTTTATCGGGCAGGGACTATGGCTACACCTTC
CDR3: CASSLSGRDYGYTF
size: few
J: TRBJ1-2
D: .
length: 14
V: TRBV28

DNA: TGTGCCAGTAGGAACGCGGGACGGCCGTATAACAATGAGCAGTTCTTC
CDR3: CASRNAGRPYNNEQFF
size: .
J: TRBJ2-1
D: .
length: 16
V: TRBV19

DNA: TGTGCCAGCAGCTGGTTAGGGACAGGGTTAGATACGCAGTATTTT
CDR3: CASSWLGTGLDTQYF
size: few
J: TRBJ2-3
D: TRBD1
length: 15
V: TRBV11-3

DNA: TGTGCCAGTAACAGACTAGTTGAAGAGACCCAGTACTTC
CDR3: CASNRLVEETQYF
size: many
J: TRBJ2-5
D: .
length: 13
V: TRBV9

DNA: TGTGCCAGCAGTGGGGTGGCGGTTAGCACAGATACGCAGTATTTT
CDR3: CASSGVAVSTDTQYF
size: .
J: TRBJ2-3
D: .
length: 15
V: TRBV2

DNA: TGTGCCAGCAGTGCCAGAACTGAAACAGATACGCAGTATTTT
CDR3: CASSARTETDTQYF
size: .
J: TRBJ2-3
D: .
length: 14
V: TRBV2

DNA: TGTGCCAGCAGTACGACTCTGGGGGAGCTGTTTTTT
CDR3: CASSTTLGELFF
size: .
J: TRBJ2-2
D: .
length: 12
V: TRBV7-9

DNA: TGCAGTGCTAGGAGGTGGGATGGCTACACCTTC
CDR3: CSARRWDGYTF
size: .
J: TRBJ1-2
D: .
length: 11
V: TRBV20-1